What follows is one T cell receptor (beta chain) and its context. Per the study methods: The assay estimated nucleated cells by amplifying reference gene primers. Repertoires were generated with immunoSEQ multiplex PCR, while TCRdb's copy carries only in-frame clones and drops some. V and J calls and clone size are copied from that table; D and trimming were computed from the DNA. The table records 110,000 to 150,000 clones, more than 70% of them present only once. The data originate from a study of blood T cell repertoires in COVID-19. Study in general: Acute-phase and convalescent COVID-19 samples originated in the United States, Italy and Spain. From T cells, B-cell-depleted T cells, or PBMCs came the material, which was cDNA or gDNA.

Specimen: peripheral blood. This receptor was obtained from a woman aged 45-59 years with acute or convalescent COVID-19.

The CDR3: CASRQGNTIYF. CDR3 coding DNA: TGTGCCAGCAGACAGGGAAACACCATATATTTT. The chain has TRBV28 and TRBJ1-3; D is ambiguous. CDR1 MDHEN and CDR2 SYDVKM come from the germline V gene. This CDR3 comprises 11 residues. Trimming left V 6 bases short and J 4 bases short, with 4 bases between. Complete variable domain (other parts from reference TRBV28 and TRBJ1-3): DVKVTQSSRYLVKRTGEKVFLECVQDMDHENMFWYRQDPGLGLRLIYFSYDVKMKEKGDIPEGYSVSREKKERFSLILESASTNQTSMYLCASRQGNTIYFGEGSWLTVV.